This TCR beta chain was sequenced for a study of Graves' ophthalmopathy and Graves' hyperthyroidism listed by TCRdb under 2018. Regarding the study in general: Peripheral blood was collected before any treatment was given, at the time of initial diagnosis. The study used signatures of the TCR beta repertoire to tell Graves' ophthalmopathy apart from Graves' hyperthyroidism and to predict which patients would progress to ophthalmopathy. In total, some 130 blood samples were TCR-sequenced: roughly 45 ophthalmopathy, around 75 hyperthyroidism and roughly 17 hyperthyroidism-to-ophthalmopathy patients. To explore V-J signatures that distinguish ophthalmopathy from hyperthyroidism, a discovery set of 100 patients was enrolled, made up of over 40 with ophthalmopathy and under 65 with stable hyperthyroidism. An independent validation cohort was composed of fewer than 20 hyperthyroidism patients and about 17 patients who later progressed from hyperthyroidism to ophthalmopathy. In six hyperthyroidism patients, the T-cell repertoire of thyroid tissue was compared with the T-cell repertoire of blood. Once sampling was done, hyperthyroidism patients were given methimazole at a starting dose of 30 mg daily, while ophthalmopathy patients were given high-dose intravenous methylprednisolone.

General study outcomes and caveats: In validation, the model predicted ophthalmopathy progression with roughly 68% sensitivity and roughly 72% specificity; 12 predicted patients were CT-confirmed with GO in a median of around 6 months. Most of the expanded thyroid clonotypes with a frequency above 0.001 were also detected in blood, and it was suggested that the thyroid immune response may be reflected by blood repertoires. Sample size was not predetermined statistically, and investigators were not blinded to group allocation. In cross-validation, the 13-signature model distinguished ophthalmopathy from stable hyperthyroidism with about 90% sensitivity and about 81% specificity, while in the test set the corresponding values were approximately 80% and 75%.

For repertoire sequencing, the TCR beta CDR3 regions were amplified from RNA transcripts. The first round was an RT-PCR using HTBI primers with the Qiagen OneStep RT-PCR kit, and this first round was followed by a second-round multiplex PCR, then size selection and purification. Libraries were sequenced paired-end with 100 bp reads on an Illumina HiSeq2000. In the authors' own workflow: Reads were processed with SOAPnuke, discarding reads with adapters, uncalled bases, mean Phred below 15, or no exact constant-primer or identifier match. COPE v1.2.5 was used to merge high-quality paired reads. Clonotypes were defined as unique nucleotide sequences and were aligned to IMGT TRB V, D and J references using MiTCR v1.1. The analysis was limited to V-J combinations with a frequency above 0.0001, which together covered 99.2% of repertoires. For each V-J combination, a TCR clonal expansion and chaos score was defined as the ratio of F50 clonal expansion to chaos observed in the TCRdist matrix. Welch's t-statistics and random forest were used to reduce features to more than ten V-J combinations, which were fed into a naive Bayes classifier. The similarity between thyroid and blood repertoires was quantified using the Morisita-Horn index. TCRdb reprocessing: public reads trimmed at Q25 with fastp, clones called with MiXCR, in-frame beta chains kept. Entries are consolidated by CDR3 protein sequence, retaining the most common genes and DNA. In this record, the V and J calls reflect TCRdb's handling and not the investigators' own analysis. For this sample there are a few hundred thousand distinct CDR3 sequences; 15% to 20% appear just once. The ten largest clones add up to 2.4% of the sample.

Hyperthyroidism was considered stable if no progression to ophthalmopathy occurred within 18 months of follow-up. Hyperthyroidism patients were newly diagnosed, were aged 18 to 65 years, and had a disease duration under 2 months. Patients with other autoimmune diseases, uncontrolled infections, pregnancy or lactation were excluded. Diagnosis relied on clinical symptoms, serum thyroxine, TRAb, thyroid ultrasound and orbital computed tomography. Ficoll-Paque density gradient centrifugation was used to isolate PBMCs from 8 to 10 ml of fresh peripheral blood. Total RNA was extracted using Trizol reagent, and RNA quality was checked on an Agilent 2100 Bioanalyzer. As for this clonotype: Its binding antigen is unknown. No base quality values were provided; no much bigger clone lies one nucleotide off.

The source of this sequence is an adult woman with stable Graves' hyperthyroidism. Sample: peripheral blood.

The CDR3 corresponds to CASSYGGYEAFF. The nucleotides are TGTGCCAGCAGTTACGGAGGCTACGAAGCTTTCTTT. The chain joins TRBV6-2 or TRBV6-3 to TRBJ1-1; no D gene can be assigned with confidence. The CDR3, cysteine through phenylalanine, is 12 amino acids long. Solely the CDR3 DNA is kept, with 36 bases framed from the first base. A distance of 9 bases separates the germline ends of V and J, which lose 2 bases and 8 bases respectively. Via the germline V gene, CDR1 is MNHEY and CDR2 SVGEGT.